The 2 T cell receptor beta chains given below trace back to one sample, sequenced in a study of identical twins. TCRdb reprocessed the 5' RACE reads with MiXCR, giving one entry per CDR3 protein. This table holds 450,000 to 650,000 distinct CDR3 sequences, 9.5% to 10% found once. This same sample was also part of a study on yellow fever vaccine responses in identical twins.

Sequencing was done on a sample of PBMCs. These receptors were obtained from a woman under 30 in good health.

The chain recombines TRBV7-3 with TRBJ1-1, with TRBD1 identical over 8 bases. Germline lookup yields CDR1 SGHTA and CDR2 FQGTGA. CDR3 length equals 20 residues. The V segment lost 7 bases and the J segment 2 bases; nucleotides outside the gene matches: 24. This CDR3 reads CASINVARGLWRDDNTEAFF. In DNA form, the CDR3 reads TGTGCCAGCATTAATGTGGCCAGGGGGCTCTGGCGCGACGATAACACTGAAGCTTTCTTT.

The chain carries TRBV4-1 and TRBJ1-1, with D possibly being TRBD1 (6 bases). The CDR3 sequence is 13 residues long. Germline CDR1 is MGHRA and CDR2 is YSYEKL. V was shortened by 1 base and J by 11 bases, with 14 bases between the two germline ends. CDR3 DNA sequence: TGCGCCAGCAGCCAAGTGGGAACAGGGCCGGCTTTCTTT. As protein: CASSQVGTGPAFF.